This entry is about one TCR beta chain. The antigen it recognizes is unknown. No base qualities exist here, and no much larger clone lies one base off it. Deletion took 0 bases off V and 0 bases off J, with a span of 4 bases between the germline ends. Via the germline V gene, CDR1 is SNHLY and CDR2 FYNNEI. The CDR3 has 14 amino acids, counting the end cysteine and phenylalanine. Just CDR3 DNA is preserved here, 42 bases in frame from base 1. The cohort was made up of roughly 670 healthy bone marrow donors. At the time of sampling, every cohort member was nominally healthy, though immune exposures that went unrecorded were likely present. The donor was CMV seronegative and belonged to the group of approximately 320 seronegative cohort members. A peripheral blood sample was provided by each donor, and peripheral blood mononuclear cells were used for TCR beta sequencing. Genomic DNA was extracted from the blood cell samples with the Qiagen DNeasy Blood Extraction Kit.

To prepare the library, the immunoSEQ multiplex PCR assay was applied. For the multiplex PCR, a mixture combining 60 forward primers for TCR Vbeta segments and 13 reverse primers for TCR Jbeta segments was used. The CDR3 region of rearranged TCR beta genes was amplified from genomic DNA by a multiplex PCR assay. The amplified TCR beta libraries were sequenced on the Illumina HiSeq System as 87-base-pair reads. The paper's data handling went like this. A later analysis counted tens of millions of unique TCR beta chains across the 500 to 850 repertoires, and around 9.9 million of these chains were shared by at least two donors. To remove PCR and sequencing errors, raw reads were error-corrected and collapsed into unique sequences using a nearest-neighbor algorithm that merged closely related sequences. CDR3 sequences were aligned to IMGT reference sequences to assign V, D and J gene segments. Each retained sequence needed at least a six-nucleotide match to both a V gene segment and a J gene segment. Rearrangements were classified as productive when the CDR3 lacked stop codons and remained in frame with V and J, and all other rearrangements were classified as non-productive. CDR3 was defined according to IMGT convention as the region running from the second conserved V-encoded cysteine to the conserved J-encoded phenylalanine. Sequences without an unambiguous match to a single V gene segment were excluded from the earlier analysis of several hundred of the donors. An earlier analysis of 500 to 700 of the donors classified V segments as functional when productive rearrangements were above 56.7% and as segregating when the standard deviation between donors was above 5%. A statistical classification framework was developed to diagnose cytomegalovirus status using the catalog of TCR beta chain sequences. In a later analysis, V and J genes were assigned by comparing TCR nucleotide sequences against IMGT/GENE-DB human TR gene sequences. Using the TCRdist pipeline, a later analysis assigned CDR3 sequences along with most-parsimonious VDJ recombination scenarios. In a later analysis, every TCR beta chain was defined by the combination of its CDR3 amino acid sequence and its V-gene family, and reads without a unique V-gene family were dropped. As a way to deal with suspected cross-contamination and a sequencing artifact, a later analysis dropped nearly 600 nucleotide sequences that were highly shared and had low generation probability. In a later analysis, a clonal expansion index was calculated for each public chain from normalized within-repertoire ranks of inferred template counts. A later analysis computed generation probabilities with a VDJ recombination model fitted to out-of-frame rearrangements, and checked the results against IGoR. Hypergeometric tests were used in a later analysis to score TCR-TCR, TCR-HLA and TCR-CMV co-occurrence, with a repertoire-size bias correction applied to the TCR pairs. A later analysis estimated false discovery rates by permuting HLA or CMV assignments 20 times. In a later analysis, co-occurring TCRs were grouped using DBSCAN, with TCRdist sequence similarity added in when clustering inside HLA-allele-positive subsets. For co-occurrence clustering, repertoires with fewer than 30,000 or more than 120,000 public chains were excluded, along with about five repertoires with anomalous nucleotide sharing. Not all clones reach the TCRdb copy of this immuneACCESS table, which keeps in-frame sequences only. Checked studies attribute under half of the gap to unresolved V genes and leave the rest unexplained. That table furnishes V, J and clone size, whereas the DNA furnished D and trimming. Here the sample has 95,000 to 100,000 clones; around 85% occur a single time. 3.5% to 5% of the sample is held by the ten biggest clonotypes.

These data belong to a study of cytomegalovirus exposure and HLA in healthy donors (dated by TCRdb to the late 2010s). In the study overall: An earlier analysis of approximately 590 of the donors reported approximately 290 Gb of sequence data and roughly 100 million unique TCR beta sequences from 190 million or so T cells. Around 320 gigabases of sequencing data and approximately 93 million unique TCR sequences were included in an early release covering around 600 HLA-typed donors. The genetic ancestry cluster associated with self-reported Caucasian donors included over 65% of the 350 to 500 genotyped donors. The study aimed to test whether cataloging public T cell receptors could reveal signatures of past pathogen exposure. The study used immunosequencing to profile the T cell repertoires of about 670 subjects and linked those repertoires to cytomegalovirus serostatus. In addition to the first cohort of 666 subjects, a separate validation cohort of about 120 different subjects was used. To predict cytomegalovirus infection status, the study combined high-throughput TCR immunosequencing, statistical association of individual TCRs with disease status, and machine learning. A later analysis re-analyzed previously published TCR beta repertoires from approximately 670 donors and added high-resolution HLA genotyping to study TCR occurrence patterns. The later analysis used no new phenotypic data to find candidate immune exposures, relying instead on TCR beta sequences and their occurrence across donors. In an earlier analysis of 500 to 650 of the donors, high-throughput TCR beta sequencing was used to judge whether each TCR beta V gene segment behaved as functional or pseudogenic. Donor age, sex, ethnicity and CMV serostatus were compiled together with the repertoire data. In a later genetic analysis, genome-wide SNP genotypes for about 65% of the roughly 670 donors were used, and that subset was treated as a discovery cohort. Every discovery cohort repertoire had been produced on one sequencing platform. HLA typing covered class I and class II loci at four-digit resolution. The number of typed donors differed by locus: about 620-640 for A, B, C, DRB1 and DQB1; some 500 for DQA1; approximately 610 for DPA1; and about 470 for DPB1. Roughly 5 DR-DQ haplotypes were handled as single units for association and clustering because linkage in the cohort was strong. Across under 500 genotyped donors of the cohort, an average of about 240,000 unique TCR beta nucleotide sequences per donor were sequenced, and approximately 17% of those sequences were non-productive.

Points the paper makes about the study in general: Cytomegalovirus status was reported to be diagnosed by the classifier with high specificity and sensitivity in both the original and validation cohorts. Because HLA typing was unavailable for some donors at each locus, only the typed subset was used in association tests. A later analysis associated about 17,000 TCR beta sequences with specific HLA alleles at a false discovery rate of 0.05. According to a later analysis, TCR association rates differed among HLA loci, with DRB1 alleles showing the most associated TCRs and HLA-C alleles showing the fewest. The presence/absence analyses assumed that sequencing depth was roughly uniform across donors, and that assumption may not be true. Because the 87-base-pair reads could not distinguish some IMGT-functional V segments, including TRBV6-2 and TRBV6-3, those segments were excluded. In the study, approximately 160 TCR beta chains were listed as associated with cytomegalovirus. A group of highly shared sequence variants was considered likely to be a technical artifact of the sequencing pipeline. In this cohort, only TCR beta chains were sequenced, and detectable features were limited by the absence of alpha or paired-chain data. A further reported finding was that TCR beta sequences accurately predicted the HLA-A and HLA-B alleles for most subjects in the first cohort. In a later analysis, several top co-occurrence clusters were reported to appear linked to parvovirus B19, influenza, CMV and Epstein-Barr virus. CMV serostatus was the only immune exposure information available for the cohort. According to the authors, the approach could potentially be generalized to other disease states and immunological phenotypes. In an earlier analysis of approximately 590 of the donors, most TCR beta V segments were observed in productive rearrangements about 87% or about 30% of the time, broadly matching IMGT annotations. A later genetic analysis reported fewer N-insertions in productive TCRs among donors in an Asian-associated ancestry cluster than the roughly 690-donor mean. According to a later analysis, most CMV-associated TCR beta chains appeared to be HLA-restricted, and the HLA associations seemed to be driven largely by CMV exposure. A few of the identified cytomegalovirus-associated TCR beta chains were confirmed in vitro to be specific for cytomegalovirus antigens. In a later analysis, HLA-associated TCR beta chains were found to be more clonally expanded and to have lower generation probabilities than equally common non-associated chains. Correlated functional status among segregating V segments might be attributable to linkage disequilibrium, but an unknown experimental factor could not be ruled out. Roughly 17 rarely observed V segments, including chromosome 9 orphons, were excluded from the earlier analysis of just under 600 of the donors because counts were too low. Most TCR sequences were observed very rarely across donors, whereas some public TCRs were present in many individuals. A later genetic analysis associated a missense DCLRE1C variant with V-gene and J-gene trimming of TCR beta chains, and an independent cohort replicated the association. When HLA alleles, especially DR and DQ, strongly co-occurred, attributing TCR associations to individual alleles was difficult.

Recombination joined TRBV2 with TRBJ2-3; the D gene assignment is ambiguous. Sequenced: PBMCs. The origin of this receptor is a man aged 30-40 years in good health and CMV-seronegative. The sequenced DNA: TGTGCCAGCAGTGAAGCCCAAAGCACAGATACGCAGTATTTT. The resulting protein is CASSEAQSTDTQYF.